The 22 T cell receptor beta chains in this list originate from one sample, sequenced in a study of CD8+ T cells in alopecia areata. The treatment was: oral pan-JAK inhibitor, 5-10 mg twice daily. cDNA serving as the sequencing template came from extracted, reverse transcribed RNA. TCRdb's copy holds only in-frame clones and misses some; the assay was immunoSEQ multiplex PCR. The repertoire holds about 110,000 clones, with under 60% as singletons. Sequenced here: CD8+ T cells sorted from blood, sampled at week 24, from a patient treated with tofacitinib. The source of these receptors is a human donor with alopecia areata.

This clone was counted only a few times. The chain couples TRBV7-9 to TRBJ2-3, with D tentatively TRBD2 (6 bases). The V and J ends lost 5 bases and 3 bases respectively, with 12 bases between them. Germline loops: CDR1 SEHNR, CDR2 FQNEAQ (reference sequence). The CDR3 sequence is 14 residues long. In nucleotides, the CDR3 is TGTGCCAGCAGCGGGCGACGGGAGACAGATACGCAGTATTTT. Protein product: CASSGRRETDTQYF.

This clone has a handful of counts. The genes are TRBV5-1 and TRBJ2-3; D tentatively fits TRBD1 or TRBD2 (5 bases each). CDR1 and CDR2 from the germline V gene are SGHRS and YFSETQ. This CDR3 is 16 amino acids long. V gave up 4 bases and J gave up 4 bases, with 19 bases separating them. The CDR3 spells CASSGEIQGMPDTQYF. In DNA form, the CDR3 reads TGCGCCAGCAGCGGGGAGATCCAGGGTATGCCAGATACGCAGTATTTT.

V and J are TRBV27 and TRBJ2-4, with D maybe TRBD1 (5 bases). The length of the CDR3 is 13 residues. V lost 1 base and J lost 6, with 7 bases in between. Germline V gene data show CDR1 as MNHEY and CDR2 as SMNVEV (reference sequence). CDR3 nucleotide sequence: TGTGCCAGCAGTTTATATAGGGGAAACATTCAGTACTTC. Its protein product is CASSLYRGNIQYF.

This chain connects TRBV13 to TRBJ1-1; 7 bases map to TRBD1. The length of the CDR3 is 15 residues. With V trimmed by 7 bases and J by 7 bases, 15 bases remained unmatched. The germline V gene has CDR1 PRHDT and CDR2 FYEKMQ (reference sequence). Written as DNA, the CDR3 is TGTGCCAGCACCGAAATTCGACAGGGAGCGGGTGAAGCTTTCTTT. It codes for CASTEIRQGAGEAFF.

In this sample, this clone turned up once. The rearrangement links TRBV6-5 to TRBJ1-2, with 8 nucleotides matching TRBD1. The length of the CDR3 is 15 residues. Losses at the gene ends were 1 base for V and 3 bases for J; bases not matched to a gene: 4. Per the germline V gene, CDR1 is MNHEY and CDR2 is SVGAGI. CDR3 loop: CASSYWTGKHYGYTF. In DNA, the CDR3 is TGTGCCAGCAGTTACTGGACAGGGAAGCACTATGGCTACACCTTC.

The rearrangement uses TRBV5-5 and TRBJ2-2, with 7 bases matching TRBD2. Germline trimming cut 4 bases from V and 4 bases from J; bases unmatched to any gene: 7. Germline CDR1 reads SGHKS; CDR2 reads YYEKEE (reference sequence). The CDR3 length is 15 residues. The CDR3 DNA reads TGTGCCAGCAGCGTACCGGGACTACTCACCGGGGAGCTGTTTTTT. Protein: CASSVPGLLTGELFF. Drawing the rest from reference TRBV5-5 and TRBJ2-2, the complete variable domain is DAGVTQSPTHLIKTRGQQVTLRCSPISGHKSVSWYQQVLGQGPQFIFQYYEKEERGRGNFPDRFSARQFPNYSSELNVNALLLGDSALYLCASSVPGLLTGELFFGEGSRLTVL.

This chain links TRBV13 with TRBJ2-3; D uncertain. CDR1 and CDR2 from the germline V gene are PRHDT and FYEKMQ (reference sequence). The V end was cut by 2 bases, the J end by 1 base, with 4 bases between. CDR3 length: 13 residues. As DNA, the CDR3 is TGTGCCAGCAGCTTAATCGGCACAGATACGCAGTATTTT. This codes for CASSLIGTDTQYF.

The table lists this clone with a few counts. V is TRBV14 and J is TRBJ2-7; D uncertain. CDR1 and CDR2 from the germline V gene are SGHDN and FVKESK. V lost 0 bases to trimming and J lost 0 bases, with 9 bases between them. This CDR3 spans 15 amino acids. CDR3 sequence reads: CASSQDLAYSYEQYF. CDR3 DNA: TGTGCCAGCAGCCAAGATCTTGCGTACTCCTACGAGCAGTACTTC. The full variable domain, with the rest looked up from reference TRBV14 and TRBJ2-7, is EAGVTQFPSHSVIEKGQTVTLRCDPISGHDNLYWYRRVMGKEIKFLLHFVKESKQDESGMPNNRFLAERTGGTYSTLKVQPAELEDSGVYFCASSQDLAYSYEQYFGPGTRLTVT.

V gene TRBV29-1 combines with J gene TRBJ2-1, with 7 bases fitting TRBD2. V shed 3 bases and J 4 bases; nucleotides not matched to a gene: 6. This CDR3 has 14 amino acids. Germline lookup yields CDR1 SQVTM and CDR2 ANQGSEA. CDR3: CSVDGGGSYNEQFF. The CDR3 nucleotides are TGCAGCGTTGATGGGGGGGGTAGTTACAATGAGCAGTTCTTC.

V usage is TRBV27 and J usage is TRBJ1-2; perhaps TRBD1 as D (5 bases). Germline lookup yields CDR1 MNHEY and CDR2 SMNVEV (reference sequence). The V gene lost 5 bases and the J gene lost 0 bases, with 10 bases spanning the gap. CDR3 size: 14 residues. In DNA form, the CDR3 reads TGTGCCAGCAGTCGTACAGGTTCTAACTATGGCTACACCTTC. This translates into CASSRTGSNYGYTF.

This clone was observed a few times. The gene calls are TRBV29-1 and TRBJ2-7; unclear D gene. CDR1 is SQVTM, CDR2 ANQGSEA, per germline. Trimming pared 0 bases from V and 1 base from J, leaving 10 bases between. The CDR3 length is 14 residues. The CDR3 DNA reads as TGCAGCGTTGAAGATCCGAACAGTTCCTACGAGCAGTACTTC. Its protein is CSVEDPNSSYEQYF.

The rearrangement joins TRBV29-1 to TRBJ1-1; TRBD1 matches 7 bases. With V trimmed by 7 bases and J by 5 bases, 4 bases remained unmatched. This CDR3 is 11 amino acids long. Germline CDR1 SQVTM, CDR2 ANQGSEA. CDR3 region: CSAGGRTEAFF. CDR3 sequence (DNA): TGCAGCGCAGGGGGTAGGACTGAAGCTTTCTTT.

The chain uses TRBV4-1 and TRBJ1-2; 7 bases are shared with TRBD1. The CDR3 has 16 residues. Germline V gives CDR1 MGHRA, CDR2 YSYEKL. Trimming took 1 base from V and 2 from J; bases not matched to a gene: 7. CDR3 DNA: TGCGCCAGCAGCCAAGTAGGGACAGTAACCAACTATGGCTACACCTTC. This gives the protein CASSQVGTVTNYGYTF.

The chain carries TRBV7-2 and TRBJ2-7, with unresolved D. V was clipped by 1 base and J by 1 base, with 5 bases between them. Germline V gives CDR1 SGHTA, CDR2 FQGNSA. CDR3 size: 13 residues. CDR3 nucleotides: TGTGCCAGCAGCTTAGAGGATTCCTACGAGCAGTACTTC. The encoded protein is CASSLEDSYEQYF.

The sample holds a few counts of this clone. The V gene is TRBV27, the J gene TRBJ2-1, with TRBD2 identical over 10 bases. V was pared by 3 bases and J by 0 bases, with 8 bases of the junction left unmatched. CDR1 and CDR2 (germline): MNHEY, SMNVEV (reference sequence). The CDR3 runs to 18 residues. The CDR3 nucleotides read TGTGCCAGCAGTTTCGGACTAGCGGACCCTAGCTCCTACAATGAGCAGTTCTTC. Amino acids: CASSFGLADPSSYNEQFF.

The chain has TRBV6-6 and TRBJ1-4; 7 positions agree with TRBD1. Germline CDR1 and CDR2: MNHNY and SVGAGI (reference sequence). The junction had 9 bases not matched to a gene; V was cut back by 7 bases and J by 7 bases. The CDR3 has 14 amino acids. CDR3 nucleotides: TGTGCCAGCATCACAGGGGACTTAGGTGAAAAACTGTTTTTT. It codes for CASITGDLGEKLFF.

The V gene is TRBV13, the J gene TRBJ1-1; D possibly corresponds to TRBD1 (6 bases). The CDR3 covers 12 residues. The V end was cut by 2 bases, the J end by 11 bases, with 12 bases between. Germline values: CDR1 PRHDT, CDR2 FYEKMQ (reference sequence). CDR3 amino acids: CASSLQGYDAFF. As DNA, the CDR3 is TGTGCCAGCAGCTTACAGGGGTACGACGCTTTCTTT.

In its sample, this clone was seen a few times. The V call is TRBV29-1, the J call TRBJ1-1; 11 nucleotides align to TRBD1. The CDR3 length is 13 residues. Germline lookup yields CDR1 SQVTM and CDR2 ANQGSEA. The V segment lost 4 bases and the J segment 4 bases; nucleotides outside the gene matches: 2. The CDR3 reads CSVAGQGATEAFF. DNA for the CDR3: TGCAGCGTTGCTGGACAGGGGGCCACTGAAGCTTTCTTT.

The chain joins TRBV30 to TRBJ1-4; D unclear. Germline V CDR1 and CDR2: GTSNPN, SVGIG (reference sequence). V was clipped by 8 bases and J by 4 bases, with 14 bases between them. The CDR3 contains 13 residues. CDR3 region: CAGQGSGNEKLFF. Written as DNA, the CDR3 is TGTGCCGGGCAAGGTTCTGGTAATGAAAAACTGTTTTTT.

This clone has more than one count but fewer than ten. V is TRBV11-2 and J is TRBJ1-5; D possibly corresponds to TRBD1 (5 bases). Germline CDR1 is SGHAT and CDR2 is FQNNGV. The V gene lost 3 bases and the J gene lost 1 base, with 10 bases spanning the gap. The CDR3 is made up of 15 amino acids. The CDR3: CASSFGGDSNQPQHF. Written as DNA, the CDR3 is TGTGCCAGCAGCTTTGGGGGGGACAGCAATCAGCCCCAGCATTTT. Full variable domain (outside the CDR3, taken from reference TRBV11-2 and TRBJ1-5): EAGVAQSPRYKIIEKRQSVAFWCNPISGHATLYWYQQILGQGPKLLIQFQNNGVVDDSQLPKDRFSAERLKGVDSTLKIQPAKLEDSAVYLCASSFGGDSNQPQHFGDGTRLSIL.

Here the CDR3 DNA reads TGCGCCAGCAGCTTGGCGGGGGGGCGAGACACTGAAGCTTTCTTT. It is translated as CASSLAGGRDTEAFF. The chain is built from TRBV5-1 and TRBJ1-1; D perhaps matches TRBD1 (6 bases). The V gene lost 0 bases and the J gene lost 3 bases, with 12 bases spanning the gap. The CDR3 is 15 residues long. The germline V gene encodes CDR1 SGHRS and CDR2 YFSETQ.

In this sample, this clone turned up a few times. The chain uses TRBV10-3 and TRBJ2-1; D is unclear. CDR1 is ENHRY and CDR2 is SYGVKD in the germline V gene. This CDR3 spans 15 amino acids. Trimming shortened V by 1 base and J by 5 bases, and 12 bases separated the two germline ends. CDR3 residues: CAISEWSVEDNEQFF. The CDR3, as DNA: TGTGCCATCAGTGAGTGGTCAGTCGAAGACAATGAGCAGTTCTTC.